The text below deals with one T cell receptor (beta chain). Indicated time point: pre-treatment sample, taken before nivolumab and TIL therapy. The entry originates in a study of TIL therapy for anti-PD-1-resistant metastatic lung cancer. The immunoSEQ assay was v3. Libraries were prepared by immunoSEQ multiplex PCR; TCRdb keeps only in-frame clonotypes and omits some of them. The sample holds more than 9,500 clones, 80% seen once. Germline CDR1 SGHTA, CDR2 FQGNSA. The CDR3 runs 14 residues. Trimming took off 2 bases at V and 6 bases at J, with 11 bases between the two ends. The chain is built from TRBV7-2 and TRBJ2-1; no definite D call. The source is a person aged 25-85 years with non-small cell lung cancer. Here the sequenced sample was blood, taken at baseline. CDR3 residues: CASSLQGTPNEQFF. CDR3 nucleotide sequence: TGTGCCAGCAGCTTACAAGGCACCCCCAATGAGCAGTTCTTC.